The clone carrying this T cell receptor (beta chain) showed up just once. The sample originates from a study of blood T cell repertoires in COVID-19. As for the study in general: Samples representing acute and convalescent COVID-19 were sourced from the United States, Italy and Spain. PBMCs, B-cell-depleted T cells, or T cells provided the cDNA or gDNA that made up the material.

The CDR3 totals 17 residues. V trimming: 0 bases; J trimming: 8 bases; junction bases outside the gene matches: 7. From germline, CDR1 is SGHTS and CDR2 YDEGEE. Seattle-derived patients entered the study during active infection and were followed longitudinally. Authors' data handling: The authors estimated nucleated cell counts from reference gene primer amplification. TCRdb keeps only in-frame clones here, not all; method: immunoSEQ multiplex PCR. That table furnishes V, J and clone size, whereas the DNA furnished D and trimming. The repertoire holds about 150,000 clones, with 70% to 90% as singletons.

This TCR was sampled from a woman in her fifties or sixties with COVID-19, enrolled during active disease. The sample comprised peripheral blood. This sequence joins TRBV5-8 and TRBJ1-6, with 11 bases aligning to TRBD1. The CDR3 nucleotides read TGTGCCAGCAGCTTGGCGGGACAGGGGGTCGGTGATTCACCCCTCCACTTT. Translating it yields CASSLAGQGVGDSPLHF.